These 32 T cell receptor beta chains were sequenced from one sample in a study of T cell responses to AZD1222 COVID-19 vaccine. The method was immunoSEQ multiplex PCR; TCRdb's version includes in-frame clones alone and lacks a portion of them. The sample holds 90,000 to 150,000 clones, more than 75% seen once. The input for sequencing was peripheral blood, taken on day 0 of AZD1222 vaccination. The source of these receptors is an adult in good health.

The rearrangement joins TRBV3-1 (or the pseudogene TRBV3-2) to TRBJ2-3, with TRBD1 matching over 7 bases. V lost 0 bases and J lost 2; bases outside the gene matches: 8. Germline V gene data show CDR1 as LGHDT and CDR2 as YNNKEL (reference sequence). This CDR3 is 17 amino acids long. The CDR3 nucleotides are TGTGCCAGCAGCCAAGATCCGGGACAGACTTTCACAGATACGCAGTATTTT. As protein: CASSQDPGQTFTDTQYF.

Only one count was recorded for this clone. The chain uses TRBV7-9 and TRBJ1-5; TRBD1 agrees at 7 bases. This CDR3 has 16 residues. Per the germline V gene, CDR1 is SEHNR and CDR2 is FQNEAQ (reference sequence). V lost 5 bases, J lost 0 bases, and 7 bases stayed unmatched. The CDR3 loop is CASSTGQEYSNQPQHF. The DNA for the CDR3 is TGTGCCAGCAGCACCGGACAGGAATATAGCAATCAGCCCCAGCATTTT.

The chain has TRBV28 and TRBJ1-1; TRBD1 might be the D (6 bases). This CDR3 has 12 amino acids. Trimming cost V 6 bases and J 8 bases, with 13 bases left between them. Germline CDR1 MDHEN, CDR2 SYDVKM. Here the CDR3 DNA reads TGTGCCAGCAGCGAAGTCAGGGGAGAAGCTTTCTTT. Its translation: CASSEVRGEAFF.

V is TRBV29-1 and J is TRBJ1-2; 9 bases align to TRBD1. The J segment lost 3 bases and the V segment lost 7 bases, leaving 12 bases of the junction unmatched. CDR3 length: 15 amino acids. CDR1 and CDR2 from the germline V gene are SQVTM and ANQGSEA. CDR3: CSAPGTGQGDYGYTF. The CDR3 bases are TGCAGCGCCCCCGGGACAGGGCAAGGGGACTATGGCTACACCTTC.

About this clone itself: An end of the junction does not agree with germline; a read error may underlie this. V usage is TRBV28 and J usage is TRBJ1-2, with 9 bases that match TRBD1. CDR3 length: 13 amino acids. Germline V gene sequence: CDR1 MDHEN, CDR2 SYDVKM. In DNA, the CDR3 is TGTGCCAGCAATTTACAGGGGGCCGGAGGCTACACCTTC. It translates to CASNLQGAGGYTF.

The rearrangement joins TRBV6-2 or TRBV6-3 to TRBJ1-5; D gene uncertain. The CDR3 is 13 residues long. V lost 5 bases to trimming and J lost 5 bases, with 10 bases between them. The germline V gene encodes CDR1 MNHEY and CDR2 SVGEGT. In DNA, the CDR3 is TGTGCCAGCAGTCGACTCCAGTATCAGCCCCAGCATTTT. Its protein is CASSRLQYQPQHF.

The CDR3 spells CASRRTEGYTF. The CDR3 DNA is TGTGCCAGCAGAAGGACAGAAGGCTACACCTTC. This chain connects TRBV6-5 to TRBJ1-2, with a tentative D call TRBD1 (6 bases). Between the trimmed V and J ends, which lost 6 bases and 8 bases, there was a span of 10 bases. The length of the CDR3 is 11 residues. Germline CDR1 is MNHEY and CDR2 is SVGAGI.

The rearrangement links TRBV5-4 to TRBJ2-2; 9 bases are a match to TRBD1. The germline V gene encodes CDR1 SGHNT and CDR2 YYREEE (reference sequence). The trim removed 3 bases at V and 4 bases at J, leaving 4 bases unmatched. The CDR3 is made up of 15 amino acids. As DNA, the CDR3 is TGTGCCAGCAGCTCCGGACAGGGGACCACCGGGGAGCTGTTTTTT. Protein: CASSSGQGTTGELFF.

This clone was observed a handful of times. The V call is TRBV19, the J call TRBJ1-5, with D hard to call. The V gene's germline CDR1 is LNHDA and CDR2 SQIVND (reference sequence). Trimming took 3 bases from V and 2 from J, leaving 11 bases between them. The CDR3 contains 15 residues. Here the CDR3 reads CASSMIGVGNQPQHF. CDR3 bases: TGTGCCAGTAGTATGATTGGGGTTGGCAATCAGCCCCAGCATTTT.

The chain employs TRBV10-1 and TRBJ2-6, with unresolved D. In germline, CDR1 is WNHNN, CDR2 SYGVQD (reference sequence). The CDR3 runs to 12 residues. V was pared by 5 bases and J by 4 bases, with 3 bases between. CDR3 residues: CASSPGANVLTF. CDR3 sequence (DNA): TGCGCCAGCAGTCCGGGGGCCAACGTCCTGACTTTC.

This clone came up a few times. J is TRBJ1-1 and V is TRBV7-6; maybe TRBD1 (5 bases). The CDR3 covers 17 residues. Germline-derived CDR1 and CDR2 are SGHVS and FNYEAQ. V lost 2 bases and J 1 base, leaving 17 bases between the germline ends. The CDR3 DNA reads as TGTGCCAGCAGCTTACGACCGACAGCGGGGAAGAACACTGAAGCTTTCTTT. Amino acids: CASSLRPTAGKNTEAFF. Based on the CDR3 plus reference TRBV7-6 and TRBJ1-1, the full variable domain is GAGVSQSPRYKVTKRGQDVALRCDPISGHVSLYWYRQALGQGPEFLTYFNYEAQQDKSGLPNDRFSAERPEGSISTLTIQRTEQRDSAMYRCASSLRPTAGKNTEAFFGQGTRLTVV.

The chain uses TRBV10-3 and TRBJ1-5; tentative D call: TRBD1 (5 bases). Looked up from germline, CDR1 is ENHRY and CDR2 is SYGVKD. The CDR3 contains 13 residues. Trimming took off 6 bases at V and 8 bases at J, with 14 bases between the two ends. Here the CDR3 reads CAIRPGEQEPQHF. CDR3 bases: TGTGCCATCAGACCGGGGGAACAAGAGCCCCAGCATTTT.

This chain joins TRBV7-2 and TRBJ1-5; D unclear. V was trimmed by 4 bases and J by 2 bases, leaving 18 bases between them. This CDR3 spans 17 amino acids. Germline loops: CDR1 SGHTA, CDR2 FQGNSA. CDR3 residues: CASSSRNRLEGNQPQHF. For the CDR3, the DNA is TGTGCCAGCAGCTCTAGGAACCGCCTAGAGGGCAATCAGCCCCAGCATTTT.

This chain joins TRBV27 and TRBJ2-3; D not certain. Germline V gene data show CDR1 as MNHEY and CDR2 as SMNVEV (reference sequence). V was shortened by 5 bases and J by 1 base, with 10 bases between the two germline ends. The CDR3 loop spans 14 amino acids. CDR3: CASSLSDRTDTQYF. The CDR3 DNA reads TGTGCCAGCAGTCTAAGCGACCGCACAGATACGCAGTATTTT.

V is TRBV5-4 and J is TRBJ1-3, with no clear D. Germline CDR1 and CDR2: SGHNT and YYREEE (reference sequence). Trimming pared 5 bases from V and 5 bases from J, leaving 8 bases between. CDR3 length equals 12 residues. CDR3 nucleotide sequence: TGTGCCAGCAGTGTAGACAGAAACACCATATATTTT. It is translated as CASSVDRNTIYF.

CDR3 in amino acids: CAISAGTGGIGQPQHF. The CDR3 DNA sequence: TGTGCCATCAGCGCCGGGACAGGGGGAATCGGTCAGCCCCAGCATTTT. This rearrangement joins TRBV10-3 to TRBJ1-5; 11 positions agree with TRBD1. With V trimmed by 6 bases and J by 6 bases, 10 bases remained unmatched. The CDR3 spans 16 residues. CDR1 ENHRY and CDR2 SYGVKD come from the germline V gene.

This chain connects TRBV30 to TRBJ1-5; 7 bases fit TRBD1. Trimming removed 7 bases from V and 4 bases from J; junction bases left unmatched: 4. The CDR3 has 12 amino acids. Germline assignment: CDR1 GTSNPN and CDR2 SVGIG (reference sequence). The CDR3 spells CAYQQGNQPQHF. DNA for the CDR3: TGTGCCTACCAACAGGGGAATCAGCCCCAGCATTTT.

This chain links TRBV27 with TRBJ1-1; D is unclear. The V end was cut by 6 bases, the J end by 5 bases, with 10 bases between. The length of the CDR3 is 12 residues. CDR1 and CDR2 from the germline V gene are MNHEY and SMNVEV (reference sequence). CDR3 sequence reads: CASRGIPTEAFF. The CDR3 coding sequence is TGTGCCAGCAGGGGGATACCGACTGAAGCTTTCTTT.

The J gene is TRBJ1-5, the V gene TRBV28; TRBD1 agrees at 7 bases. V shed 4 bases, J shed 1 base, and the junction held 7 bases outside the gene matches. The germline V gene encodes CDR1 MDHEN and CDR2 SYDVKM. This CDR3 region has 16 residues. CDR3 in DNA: TGTGCCAGCAGTTCCCCCATGACAGGGAGCAATCAGCCCCAGCATTTT. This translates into CASSSPMTGSNQPQHF.

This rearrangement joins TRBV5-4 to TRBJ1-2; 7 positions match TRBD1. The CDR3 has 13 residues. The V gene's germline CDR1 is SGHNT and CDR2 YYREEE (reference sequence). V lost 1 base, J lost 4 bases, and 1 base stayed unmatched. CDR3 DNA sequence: TGTGCCAGCAGCTTGCAGGGGGGCTATGGCTACACCTTC. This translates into CASSLQGGYGYTF. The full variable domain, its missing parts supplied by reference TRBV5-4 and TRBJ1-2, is ETGVTQSPTHLIKTRGQQVTLRCSSQSGHNTVSWYQQALGQGPQFIFQYYREEENGRGNFPPRFSGLQFPNYSSELNVNALELDDSALYLCASSLQGGYGYTFGSGTRLTVV.

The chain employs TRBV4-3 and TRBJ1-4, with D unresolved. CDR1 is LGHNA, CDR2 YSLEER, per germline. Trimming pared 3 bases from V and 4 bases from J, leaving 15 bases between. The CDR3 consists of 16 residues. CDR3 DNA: TGCGCCAGCAGCCAGGTCTTGAGGATTGTTAATGAAAAACTGTTTTTT. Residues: CASSQVLRIVNEKLFF.

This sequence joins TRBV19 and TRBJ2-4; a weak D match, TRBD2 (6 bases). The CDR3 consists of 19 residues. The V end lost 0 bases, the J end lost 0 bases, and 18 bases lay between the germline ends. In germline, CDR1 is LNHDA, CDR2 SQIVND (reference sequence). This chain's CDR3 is CASSIDLRPGLSAKNIQYF. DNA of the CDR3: TGTGCCAGTAGTATAGATCTCCGGCCGGGACTCTCAGCCAAAAACATTCAGTACTTC.

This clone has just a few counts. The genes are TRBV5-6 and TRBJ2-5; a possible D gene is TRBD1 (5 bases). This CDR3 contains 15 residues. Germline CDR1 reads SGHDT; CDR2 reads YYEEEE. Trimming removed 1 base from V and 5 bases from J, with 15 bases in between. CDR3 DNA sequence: TGTGCCAGCAGCTTGAGGGTAGGGGATGGGGAGACCCAGTACTTC. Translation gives CASSLRVGDGETQYF.

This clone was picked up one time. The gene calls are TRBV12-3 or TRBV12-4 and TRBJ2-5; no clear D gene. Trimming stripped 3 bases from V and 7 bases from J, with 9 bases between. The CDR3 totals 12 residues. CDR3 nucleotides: TGTGCCAGCAGTTTTGACCCGGGGACCCAGTACTTC. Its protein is CASSFDPGTQYF.

This CDR3 reads CASSPRPRQAHYSNQPQHF. For the CDR3, the DNA is TGTGCCAGCTCACCACGTCCTCGACAGGCCCACTATAGCAATCAGCCCCAGCATTTT. The chain employs TRBV18 and TRBJ1-5, with TRBD1 as a possible D gene (6 bases). The germline gives CDR1 KGHSH, CDR2 LQKENI. V gave up 1 base and J gave up 0 bases, with 19 bases separating them. This CDR3 comprises 19 residues.

CDR3 sequence: CSVEGGQGPPPEQYF. The CDR3 region has the DNA TGCAGCGTTGAGGGGGGACAGGGGCCACCTCCCGAGCAGTACTTC. V and J are TRBV29-1 and TRBJ2-7; TRBD1 matches at 10 bases. Germline CDR1 and CDR2: SQVTM and ANQGSEA. This CDR3 is 15 amino acids long. V gave up 3 bases and J gave up 6 bases; unmatched junction bases: 11.

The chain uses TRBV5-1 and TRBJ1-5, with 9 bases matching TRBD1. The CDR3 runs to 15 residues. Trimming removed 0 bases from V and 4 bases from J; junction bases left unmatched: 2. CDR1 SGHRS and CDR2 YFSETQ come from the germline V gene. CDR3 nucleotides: TGCGCCAGCAGCTTGGGGGGACAGGGTAATCAGCCCCAGCATTTT. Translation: CASSLGGQGNQPQHF.

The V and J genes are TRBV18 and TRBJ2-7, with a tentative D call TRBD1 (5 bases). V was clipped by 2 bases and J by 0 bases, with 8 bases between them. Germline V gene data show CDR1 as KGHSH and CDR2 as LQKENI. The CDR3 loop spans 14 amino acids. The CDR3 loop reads CASSPFDSSYEQYF. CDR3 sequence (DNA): TGTGCCAGCTCACCATTCGACAGCTCCTACGAGCAGTACTTC.

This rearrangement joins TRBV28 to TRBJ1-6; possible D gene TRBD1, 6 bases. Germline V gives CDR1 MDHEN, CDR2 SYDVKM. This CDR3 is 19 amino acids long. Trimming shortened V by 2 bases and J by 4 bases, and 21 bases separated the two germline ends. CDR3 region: CASSLDRTGRVLYNSPLHF. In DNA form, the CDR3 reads TGTGCCAGCAGTTTAGATCGTACAGGGCGGGTTCTTTATAATTCACCCCTCCACTTT.

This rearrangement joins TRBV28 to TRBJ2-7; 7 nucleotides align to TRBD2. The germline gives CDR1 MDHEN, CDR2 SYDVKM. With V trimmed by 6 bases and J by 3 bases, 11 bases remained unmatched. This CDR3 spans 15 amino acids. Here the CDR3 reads CASRGGRDYLYEQYF. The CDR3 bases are TGTGCCAGCAGGGGGGGTAGGGACTACCTCTACGAGCAGTACTTC.

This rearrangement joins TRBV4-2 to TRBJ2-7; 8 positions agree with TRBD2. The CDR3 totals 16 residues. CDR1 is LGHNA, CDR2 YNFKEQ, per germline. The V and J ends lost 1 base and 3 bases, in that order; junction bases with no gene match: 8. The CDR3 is CASSQGRAGVLYEQYF. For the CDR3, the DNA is TGTGCCAGCAGCCAAGGACGAGCGGGGGTACTCTACGAGCAGTACTTC.

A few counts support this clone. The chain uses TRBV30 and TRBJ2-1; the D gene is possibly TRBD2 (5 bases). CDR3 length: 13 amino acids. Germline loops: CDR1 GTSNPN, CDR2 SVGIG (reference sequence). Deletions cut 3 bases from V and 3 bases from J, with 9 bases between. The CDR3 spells CAWRITSYNEQFF. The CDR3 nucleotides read TGTGCCTGGAGGATAACTAGCTACAATGAGCAGTTCTTC.